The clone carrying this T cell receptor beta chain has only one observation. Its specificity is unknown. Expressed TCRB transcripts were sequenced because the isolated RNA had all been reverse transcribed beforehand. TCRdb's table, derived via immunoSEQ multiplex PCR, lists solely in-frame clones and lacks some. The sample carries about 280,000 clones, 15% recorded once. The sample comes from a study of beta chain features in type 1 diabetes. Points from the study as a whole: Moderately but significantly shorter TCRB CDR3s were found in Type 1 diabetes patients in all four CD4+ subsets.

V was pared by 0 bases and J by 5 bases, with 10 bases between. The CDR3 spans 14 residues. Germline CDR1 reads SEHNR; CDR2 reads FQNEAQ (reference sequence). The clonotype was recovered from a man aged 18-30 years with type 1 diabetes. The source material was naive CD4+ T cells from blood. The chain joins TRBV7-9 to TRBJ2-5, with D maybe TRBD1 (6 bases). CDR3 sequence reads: CASSLAYREETQYF. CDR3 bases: TGTGCCAGCAGCTTAGCTTACAGGGAGGAGACCCAGTACTTC. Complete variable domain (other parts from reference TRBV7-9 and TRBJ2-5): DTGVSQNPRHKITKRGQNVTFRCDPISEHNRLYWYRQTLGQGPEFLTYFQNEAQLEKSRLLSDRFSAERPKGSFSTLEIQRTEQGDSAMYLCASSLAYREETQYFGPGTRLLVL.